A selection of T cell receptor beta chains follows, all from one sample in a study of OX40 agonist ivuxolimab in advanced cancers. The table came from immunoSEQ multiplex PCR; TCRdb's copy has only in-frame clones and leaves some out. Here the sample spans about 46,000 clones, roughly 86% being singletons. The sample in question was CD4+ or CD8+ T cells sorted from blood, obtained in a trial of the OX40 agonist ivuxolimab. The receptors shown here come from an adult with an advanced solid tumor such as melanoma, head and neck, liver or kidney cancer. The CDR3 runs from the conserved cysteine through the conserved F or W. The D gene is left open where the match is weak. Size tells how often a clone was seen (once, few, many) or the class of an expanded clone, and some rows leave it out.

TRBV15	.	TRBD1	TRBJ2-7	CATSRALGQGTYYEQYF	TGTGCCACCAGCAGAGCTCTGGGACAGGGGACCTACTACGAGCAGTACTTC
TRBV29-1	.	TRBD2	TRBJ2-1	CSVEPLAGGYNEQFF	TGCAGCGTTGAACCACTAGCGGGGGGCTACAATGAGCAGTTCTTC
TRBV6-1	.	.	TRBJ2-7	CASILGQTYEQYF	TGTGCCAGCATACTAGGACAAACTTACGAGCAGTACTTC
TRBV29-1	.	.	TRBJ1-2	CSVEQDYGYTF	TGCAGCGTTGAACAGGACTATGGCTACACCTTC
TRBV27	.	TRBD2	TRBJ2-7	CASSLSGGSGGLSYEQYF	TGTGCCAGCAGTTTATCGGGGGGGAGCGGGGGACTCTCCTACGAGCAGTACTTC
TRBV7-9	.	.	TRBJ2-5	CASSLLEAYQETQYF	TGTGCCAGCAGCTTACTCGAAGCTTACCAAGAGACCCAGTACTTC
TRBV27	.	.	TRBJ2-1	CASSLEGSYNEQFF	TGTGCCAGCAGTCTCGAGGGTTCCTACAATGAGCAGTTCTTC
TRBV7-2	.	.	TRBJ1-6	CASRALGQSPLHF	TGTGCCAGCAGGGCCTTGGGGCAGTCACCCCTCCACTTT
TRBV13	.	.	TRBJ2-2	CASSSSAGYLNTGELFF	TGTGCCAGCAGCTCCTCCGCAGGGTACCTCAACACCGGGGAGCTGTTTTTT
TRBV27	.	.	TRBJ2-7	CASWTGPHEQYF	TGTGCCAGCTGGACGGGACCACACGAGCAGTACTTC
TRBV5-6	.	TRBD1	TRBJ1-6	CASSLARTGRYNSPLHF	TGTGCCAGCAGCTTGGCCAGGACAGGAAGATATAATTCACCCCTCCACTTT
TRBV19	.	.	TRBJ1-1	CASSISVYTEAFF	TGTGCCAGTAGTATAAGCGTGTACACTGAAGCTTTCTTT
TRBV5-1	.	.	TRBJ1-1	CASSLSAVFTEAFF	TGCGCCAGCAGCTTGTCGGCCGTTTTCACTGAAGCTTTCTTT
TRBV11-3	.	TRBD1	TRBJ2-7	CASSSGDRAYEQYF	TGTGCCAGCAGCTCGGGGGACAGGGCCTACGAGCAGTACTTC
TRBV5-6	.	.	TRBJ2-5	CASSLTMMGAYQETQYF	TGTGCCAGCAGCTTAACCATGATGGGGGCTTACCAAGAGACCCAGTACTTC
TRBV7-8	.	.	TRBJ2-1	CAITRAPSSGSSYNEQFF	TGTGCCATCACGAGGGCACCTTCGAGTGGCAGCTCCTACAATGAGCAGTTCTTC
TRBV6-5	.	.	TRBJ2-7	CASSPGAYEQYF	TGTGCCAGCAGTCCAGGGGCCTACGAGCAGTACTTC
TRBV28	.	TRBD2	TRBJ2-5	CASSQRTSGMGETQYF	TGTGCCAGCAGTCAAAGGACTAGCGGGATGGGAGAGACCCAGTACTTC
TRBV27	.	TRBD1	TRBJ1-5	CASSAGQVTNSNQPQHF	TGTGCCAGCAGTGCGGGACAGGTTACAAATAGCAATCAGCCCCAGCATTTT
TRBV14	.	.	TRBJ2-7	CASSYGYEQYF	TGTGCCAGCAGCTACGGATACGAGCAGTACTTC
TRBV9	.	TRBD2	TRBJ2-1	CASSDRGSSYNEQFF	TGTGCCAGCAGCGATCGCGGGAGCTCCTACAATGAGCAGTTCTTC
TRBV5-5	.	.	TRBJ2-3	CASTGVGSPRDTQYF	TGTGCCAGCACTGGGGTGGGCTCCCCTAGGGATACGCAGTATTTT
TRBV28	.	.	TRBJ1-1	CASRVHTGTEAFF	TGTGCCAGCAGAGTCCACACTGGAACTGAAGCTTTCTTT
TRBV27	.	.	TRBJ1-6	CASSFSRQVESPLHF	TGTGCCAGCAGTTTTTCCAGGCAGGTTGAATCACCCCTCCACTTT
TRBV27	.	.	TRBJ2-7	CASSLSGTQTYEQYF	TGTGCCAGCAGTTTATCCGGGACCCAAACCTACGAGCAGTACTTC
TRBV7-2	.	.	TRBJ1-4	CASSLKLLGVANEKLFF	TGTGCCAGCAGCTTAAAGTTATTGGGGGTGGCTAATGAAAAACTGTTTTTT
TRBV7-9	once	.	TRBJ2-7	CASSRGFGYEQYF	TGTGCCAGCAGTAGGGGTTTTGGCTACGAGCAGTACTTC
TRBV5-1	.	.	TRBJ2-7	CASTERQGYEQYF	TGCGCCAGCACCGAGCGGCAGGGCTACGAGCAGTACTTC
TRBV29-1	.	TRBD2	TRBJ2-5	CSVEESFGGVETQYF	TGCAGCGTTGAAGAATCCTTTGGGGGGGTAGAGACCCAGTACTTC
TRBV4-1	.	.	TRBJ1-2	CASSQGSDNNGYTF	TGCGCCAGCAGCCAGGGCAGTGACAATAATGGCTACACCTTC
TRBV7-8	.	.	TRBJ2-7	CASSLAGTYEQYF	TGTGCCAGCAGCTTGGCGGGCACCTACGAGCAGTACTTC
TRBV7-9	.	.	TRBJ2-7	CASSPRGSVYEQYF	TGTGCCAGCAGCCCGAGAGGCAGTGTCTACGAGCAGTACTTC
TRBV5-1	.	.	TRBJ2-7	CASSPTTGIYEQYF	TGCGCCAGCAGCCCAACAACTGGCATCTACGAGCAGTACTTC
TRBV5-4	.	.	TRBJ1-6	CASSLSGSHSPLHF	TGTGCCAGCAGCTTGTCGGGCAGTCATTCACCCCTCCACTTT
TRBV6-5	.	.	TRBJ2-7	CASRSQGNEQYF	TGTGCCAGCAGGAGCCAGGGAAACGAGCAGTACTTC
TRBV13	few	TRBD1	TRBJ2-1	CASSSQDRVGQFF	TGTGCCAGCAGCAGTCAGGACAGGGTGGGGCAGTTCTTC
TRBV27	.	TRBD2	TRBJ2-2	CASSFFPHRTSANTGELFF	TGTGCCAGCAGTTTTTTCCCCCACAGGACTAGCGCGAACACCGGGGAGCTGTTTTTT
TRBV9	.	.	TRBJ1-3	CASMPGAGNTIYF	TGTGCCAGCATGCCAGGTGCTGGAAACACCATATATTTT
TRBV27	.	.	TRBJ2-1	CASSLSLHNEQFF	TGTGCCAGCAGTTTATCGTTACATAATGAGCAGTTCTTC
TRBV28	.	TRBD2	TRBJ2-1	CASSPGLAGDEQFF	TGTGCCAGCAGCCCTGGGCTAGCGGGGGATGAGCAGTTCTTC
TRBV7-9	.	.	TRBJ1-5	CASSRSNQPQHF	TGTGCCAGCAGCAGAAGCAATCAGCCCCAGCATTTT
TRBV23-1	.	TRBD2	TRBJ2-7	CASSQTSGRGYEQYF	TGCGCCAGCAGTCAAACTAGCGGGAGGGGGTACGAGCAGTACTTC
TRBV4-2	many	.	TRBJ1-2	CASSQNRETYTF	TGTGCCAGCAGCCAGAACAGGGAGACATACACCTTC
TRBV7-9	.	TRBD1	TRBJ1-2	CASSSGQATPNYGYTF	TGTGCCAGCAGCTCCGGACAGGCTACCCCTAACTATGGCTACACCTTC
TRBV6-5	.	.	TRBJ2-2	CASSYRVEVGELFF	TGTGCCAGCAGTTACAGGGTCGAAGTGGGGGAGCTGTTTTTT
TRBV27	.	.	TRBJ2-1	CASSLGAVGNEQFF	TGTGCCAGCAGTTTAGGCGCGGTGGGCAATGAGCAGTTCTTC
TRBV12-5	.	.	TRBJ1-1	CASGFAEPNTEAFF	TGTGCTAGTGGTTTTGCGGAACCGAACACTGAAGCTTTCTTT
TRBV9	.	.	TRBJ2-7	CASSVAYGGSYEQYF	TGTGCCAGCAGCGTAGCTTACGGGGGAAGCTACGAGCAGTACTTC
TRBV11-2	.	.	TRBJ2-3	CATWEERVTDTQYF	TGTGCCACCTGGGAGGAACGAGTCACAGATACGCAGTATTTT
TRBV11-2	.	.	TRBJ2-1	CASSLRYHNEQFF	TGTGCCAGCAGCTTACGCTACCACAATGAGCAGTTCTTC
TRBV6-5	.	.	TRBJ1-6	CASSEGSPLHF	TGTGCCAGCAGTGAAGGTTCACCCCTCCACTTT
TRBV30	.	.	TRBJ2-1	CAWSVWGRREQFF	TGTGCCTGGAGTGTCTGGGGGCGAAGGGAGCAGTTCTTC
TRBV9	.	TRBD2	TRBJ2-5	CASSGGAGDQETQYF	TGTGCCAGCAGCGGCGGAGCGGGGGATCAAGAGACCCAGTACTTC